This T cell receptor beta chain was obtained from a study of blood T cell repertoires in COVID-19. Whole-study context: T cells, B-cell-depleted T cells, or PBMCs provided the cDNA or gDNA that served as material.

The method was immunoSEQ multiplex PCR; TCRdb's version includes in-frame clones alone and lacks a portion of them. The sample lists 55,000 to 70,000 clones, just under 95% occurring once. The CDR3 loop spans 15 amino acids. Germline V lookup: CDR1 MNHNY, CDR2 SVGAGI (reference sequence). J gave up 0 bases and V 7 bases, and 7 bases lay outside the gene matches. The chain employs TRBV6-6 and TRBJ2-3, with 7 bases identical to TRBD2. The material sequenced was peripheral blood. The TCR was taken from a human donor in a cohort sampled during active COVID-19. The CDR3 is CASITGGTSTDTQYF. As DNA, the CDR3 is TGTGCCAGCATCACGGGGGGAACTAGCACAGATACGCAGTATTTT.